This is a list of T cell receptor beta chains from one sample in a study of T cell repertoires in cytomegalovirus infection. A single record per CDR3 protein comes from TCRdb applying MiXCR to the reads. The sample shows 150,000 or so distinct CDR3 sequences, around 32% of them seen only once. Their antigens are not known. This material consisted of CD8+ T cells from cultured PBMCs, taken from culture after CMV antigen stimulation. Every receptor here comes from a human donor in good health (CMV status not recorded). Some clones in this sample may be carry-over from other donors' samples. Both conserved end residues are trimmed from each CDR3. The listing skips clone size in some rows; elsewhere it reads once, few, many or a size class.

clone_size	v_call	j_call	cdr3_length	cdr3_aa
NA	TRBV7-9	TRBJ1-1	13	ASSSPGQGRAEAF
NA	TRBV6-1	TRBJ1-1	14	ASSEAGNLMNTEAF
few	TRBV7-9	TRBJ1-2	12	ASTPGQGNYGYT
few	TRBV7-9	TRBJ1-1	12	ASSLVGANTEAF
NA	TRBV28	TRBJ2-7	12	ASSLAGVTYEQY
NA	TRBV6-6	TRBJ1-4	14	ASSHLGGTTNEKLF
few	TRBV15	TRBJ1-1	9	ATSGGTEAF
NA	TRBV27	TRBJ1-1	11	ASSPLQDPEAF
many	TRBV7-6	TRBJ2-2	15	ASSYGLTGGAPGELF
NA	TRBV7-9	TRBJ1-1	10	ASLTSSTEAF
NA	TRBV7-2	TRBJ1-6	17	ASSLEFGTGGVWNSPLH
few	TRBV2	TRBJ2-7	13	ASSEEPGSYYEQY
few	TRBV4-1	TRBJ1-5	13	ASSEGWDIFQPQH
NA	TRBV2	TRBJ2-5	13	ASSEVLGGPETQY
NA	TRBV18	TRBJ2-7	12	ASSPGGSPYEQY
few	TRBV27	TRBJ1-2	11	ASSLFYGNGYT
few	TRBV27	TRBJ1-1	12	ASSLFPGETEAF
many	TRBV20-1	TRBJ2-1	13	SALSGVSSYNEQF
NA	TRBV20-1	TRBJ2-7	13	SARPLYLSSYEQY
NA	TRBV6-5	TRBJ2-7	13	ASSYSGTDSYEQY
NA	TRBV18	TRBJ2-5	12	ASSPYRAQETQY
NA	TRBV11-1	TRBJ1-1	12	ASSFAGVNTEAF
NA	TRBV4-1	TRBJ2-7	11	ASSQWVSYEQY
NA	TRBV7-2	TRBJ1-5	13	ASSLMTGLYQPQH
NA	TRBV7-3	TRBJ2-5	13	ASSRLAGGGETQY
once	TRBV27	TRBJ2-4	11	ASHSGGMGIQY
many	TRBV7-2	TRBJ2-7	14	ASSLFGVPSAYEQY
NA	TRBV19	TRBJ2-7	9	ATGPYYEQY
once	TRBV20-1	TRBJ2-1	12	SATGEREYNEQF
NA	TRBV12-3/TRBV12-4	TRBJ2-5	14	ASSPRGTSGDETQY
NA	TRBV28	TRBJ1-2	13	ASSTTGLSNYGYT
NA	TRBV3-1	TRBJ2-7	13	ASSPLGYGAYEQY
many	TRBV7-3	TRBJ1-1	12	ASSPKGGLAEAF
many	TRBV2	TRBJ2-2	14	ASSEWGVEFFGELF
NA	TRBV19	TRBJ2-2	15	ASSTPRGGSNTGELF
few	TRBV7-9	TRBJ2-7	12	ASSTDPGSYEQY
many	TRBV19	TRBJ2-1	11	ASSFRPRREQF
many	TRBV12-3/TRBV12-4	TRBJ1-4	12	ASSLTGINEKLF
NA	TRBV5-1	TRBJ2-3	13	ASSLASGGADTQY
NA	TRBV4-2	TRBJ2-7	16	ANSQDPLNTYSSYEQY
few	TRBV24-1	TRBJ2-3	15	ATSERDRGPSTDTQY
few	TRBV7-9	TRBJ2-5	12	ASRAPGATETQY
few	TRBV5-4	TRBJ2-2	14	ASSLVQGWGTGELF
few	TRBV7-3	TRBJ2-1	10	ASSLWGGEQF
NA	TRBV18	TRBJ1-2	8	ASPTRDYT
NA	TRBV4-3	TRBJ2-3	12	ASSQDPGTDTQY
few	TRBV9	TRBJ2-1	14	ASSVTGTRNFNEQF
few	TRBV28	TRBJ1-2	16	ASSADFTRSFTGDGYT
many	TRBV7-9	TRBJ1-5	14	ASSGQGALSNQPQH
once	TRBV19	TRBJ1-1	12	ASSWRGGNTEAF
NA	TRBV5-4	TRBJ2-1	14	ASSLGLVGAYNEQF
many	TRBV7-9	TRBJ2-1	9	ASSGSDEQF
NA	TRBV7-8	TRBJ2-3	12	ASSSSGGWDTQY